These T cell receptor beta chains were read from a single sample in a study of breast tumors, draining lymph nodes, adjacent tissues. TCRdb fed the multiplex PCR reads into MiXCR, producing one record per CDR3 protein. The table records some 130,000 distinct CDR3 sequences, 20% of them present only once. Input material: axillary lymph node tissue. All receptors come from a female donor with breast cancer. Some clones in this sample may be carry-over from other donors' samples. The CDR3 runs from the conserved cysteine through the conserved F or W. A D gene is named only where the DNA matches it firmly. A clone size is listed for some rows: how often the clone was seen (once, few, many), or a class if it is expanded.

>TRBJ1-2|TRBV2|-|many
TGTGCCAGCAGTGAGGAGGGCTATGGCTACACCTTC
CASSEEGYGYTF
>TRBJ1-5|TRBV30|-|-
TGTGCCTGGAGTCCCCGCGGGGGCAATCAGCCCCAGCATTTT
CAWSPRGGNQPQHF
>TRBJ1-5|TRBV20-1|-|many
TGCAGTGCTAGAGATAGGGGTCTGGGGGGTATTCAGCCCCAGCATTTT
CSARDRGLGGIQPQHF
>TRBJ2-5|TRBV6-6|TRBD2|many
TGTGCCAGCAGTTACTCGACGGGGGGGGAGACCCAGTACTTC
CASSYSTGGETQYF
>TRBJ1-2|TRBV7-8|TRBD1|many
TGTGCCAGCAGCTCTGGGACAGTTAGCTATGGCTACACCTTC
CASSSGTVSYGYTF
>TRBJ2-2|TRBV11-3|-|many
TGTGCCAGCAGCTTAGATGCGCTCACCGGGGAGCTGTTTTTT
CASSLDALTGELFF
>TRBJ1-2|TRBV28|-|few
TGTGCCAGCAGTTTCATGGGATATGGCTACACCTTC
CASSFMGYGYTF
>TRBJ1-5|TRBV2|TRBD1|few
TGTGCCAGCAGTACCGTTAAGGGGGCAGTTCAGCCCCAGCATTTT
CASSTVKGAVQPQHF
>TRBJ2-7|TRBV27|-|many
TGTGCCAGCAGTTATGGCCCTCCTAGGGGTATTTCCTACGAGCAGTACTTC
CASSYGPPRGISYEQYF
>TRBJ2-5|TRBV5-1|-|-
TGCGTCAGCAGCTTGGATCAAGAGACCCAGTACTTC
CVSSLDQETQYF
>TRBJ1-3|TRBV11-2|-|many
TGTGCCAGCAGCAGGGGCTCTGGAAACACCATATATTTT
CASSRGSGNTIYF
>TRBJ1-1|TRBV9|-|-
TGTGCCAGCAGCGTAGATGTGTTGAGCACTGAAGCTTTCTTT
CASSVDVLSTEAFF
>TRBJ2-3|TRBV20-1|TRBD2|many
TGCAGTGCTAGGGAGACTAGCGGGAGTTGGGGCACAGATACGCAGTATTTT
CSARETSGSWGTDTQYF
>TRBJ2-4|TRBV2|-|-
TGTGCCAGCAGTGACTCAAGGAGCATTCAGTACTTC
CASSDSRSIQYF
>TRBJ1-4|TRBV5-1|-|many
TGCGCCAGCAGCTTGACCGGAGCAACTAATGAAAAACTGTTTTTT
CASSLTGATNEKLFF
>TRBJ2-2|TRBV24-1|-|many
TGTGCCACCAGTGTCAGATCGAACACCGGGGAGCTGTTTTTT
CATSVRSNTGELFF
>TRBJ1-2|TRBV20-1|-|many
TGCAGTGCTAGAGGGGGAGTAGGCGGTGGCTACACCTTC
CSARGGVGGGYTF
>TRBJ1-2|TRBV7-8|-|many
TGTGCCAGCAGCGACAATCCCCAGGGTTACTATGGCTACACCTTC
CASSDNPQGYYGYTF
>TRBJ2-7|TRBV6-6|TRBD2|many
TGTGCCAGCAGTTCGTCCCCCGGGACTAGCCCACACGAGCAGTACTTC
CASSSSPGTSPHEQYF
>TRBJ1-1|TRBV6-6|-|-
TGTGCCCTTAAGCCAAGGTCAGCGGACACTGAAGCTTTCTTT
CALKPRSADTEAFF
>TRBJ2-3|TRBV20-1|-|many
TGCAGTGCGGGTTCAATAACTAGCACAGATACGCAGTATTTT
CSAGSITSTDTQYF
>TRBJ2-2|TRBV30|-|few
TGTGCCTGGAGGGAAGGGTGGACCGGGGAGCTGTTTTTT
CAWREGWTGELFF
>TRBJ2-3|TRBV7-2|-|many
TGTGCCAGCAGCCACAGACAAGTCTCAGGATATACGCAGTATTTT
CASSHRQVSGYTQYF
>TRBJ2-2|TRBV6-5|-|many
TGTGCCAGCAGTCCCTGGACGGGGAACACCGGGGAGCTGTTTTTT
CASSPWTGNTGELFF
>TRBJ2-3|TRBV12-3/TRBV12-4|-|-
TGTGCCAGCAGCCGAGGGGCAGATACGCAGTATTTT
CASSRGADTQYF
>TRBJ1-1|TRBV20-1|TRBD1|few
TGCAGTGCTAGTAGCGGTTCAGGGGGCACTGAAGCTTTCTTT
CSASSGSGGTEAFF
>TRBJ1-3|TRBV6-1|-|many
TGTGCCAGCAGTGACTCTGGAAACACCATATATTTT
CASSDSGNTIYF
>TRBJ1-3|TRBV3-1|-|few
TGTGCCAGCAGCCAAGACAGGGGTGGAAACACCATATATTTT
CASSQDRGGNTIYF
>TRBJ2-7|TRBV11-3|TRBD1|many
TGTGCCAGCAGCTTAGAGTCGGGACAGGCCTACGAGCAGTACTTC
CASSLESGQAYEQYF
>TRBJ2-1|TRBV19|-|many
TGTGCCAGTAGTATCGGTTCGGCGGGGGCTGGCTCCTACAATGAGCAGTTCTTC
CASSIGSAGAGSYNEQFF